This T cell receptor (beta chain) comes out of a study of cytomegalovirus exposure and HLA in healthy donors. Study summary: The platform used for the roughly 130 validation repertoires matched that of the roughly 670 first-cohort repertoires, a later analysis reported.

As to this clone: Its target is unknown.

The repertoire was sequenced with immunoSEQ multiplex PCR; TCRdb's copy has only in-frame clones and lacks some. The sample carries tens of thousands of clones, about 85% recorded once. Between the trimmed V and J ends, which lost 0 bases and 7 bases, there was a span of 16 bases. The CDR3 is made up of 16 amino acids. Germline lookup yields CDR1 LGHNA and CDR2 YNFKEQ. Overall study results and limits: In vitro work confirmed that a few CMV-associated chains recognize CMV antigens. The authors enumerated 164 TCR beta chains as linked to cytomegalovirus.

This receptor was obtained from a young man in good health and CMV-seronegative. Input material: PBMCs. The chain carries TRBV4-2 and TRBJ1-5, with D perhaps TRBD1 (6 bases). The CDR3 DNA is TGTGCCAGCAGCCAAGAAGGAGGGGGGGGAGTCCAGCCCCAGCATTTT. This translates into CASSQEGGGGVQPQHF.